A selection of T cell receptor beta chains follows, all from one sample in a study of T cell changes during pregnancy in multiple sclerosis. Only in-frame clones appear in the TCRdb table, and some are missing; sequencing was by immunoSEQ multiplex PCR. The data hold over 25,000 clones, with more than 80% observed a single time. Material: CD4+ T cells from peripheral blood mononuclear cells, obtained in the first trimester of pregnancy. The receptor set was obtained from a female donor with multiple sclerosis, enrolled in a pregnancy study. CDR3s include the opening cysteine and the closing phenylalanine or tryptophan. Fields, in order: D gene, clone size, J gene, V gene, CDR3 DNA, CDR3 protein. A D gene is named only where the DNA matches it firmly. Rows give clone size only sometimes, using once, few, many, or a class for an expanded clone.

d_gene: -
abundance: -
j_gene: TRBJ1-2
v_gene: TRBV29-1
CDR3nt: TGCAGCGCCAGGAGGGATTTGAGTGGCTACACCTTC
CDR3aa: CSARRDLSGYTF

d_gene: -
abundance: -
j_gene: TRBJ2-7
v_gene: TRBV2
CDR3nt: TGTGCCAGCACAGATTTGGCATTCCCCTACGAGCAGTACTTC
CDR3aa: CASTDLAFPYEQYF

d_gene: TRBD1
abundance: -
j_gene: TRBJ1-2
v_gene: TRBV11-2
CDR3nt: TGTGCCAGCAGCCCGACGACAGGGCTCGGTGGCTACACCTTC
CDR3aa: CASSPTTGLGGYTF

d_gene: TRBD1
abundance: -
j_gene: TRBJ1-6
v_gene: TRBV5-1
CDR3nt: TGCGCCAGCAGCACTGGACAGGCAGAGGATAATTCACCCCTCCACTTT
CDR3aa: CASSTGQAEDNSPLHF

d_gene: TRBD2
abundance: -
j_gene: TRBJ2-1
v_gene: TRBV5-6
CDR3nt: TGTGCCAGCAGCTTGGCCGGGGGGAGCAATGAGCAGTTCTTC
CDR3aa: CASSLAGGSNEQFF

d_gene: TRBD2
abundance: -
j_gene: TRBJ2-1
v_gene: TRBV7-2
CDR3nt: TGTGCCAGCAGCCGTGGACTGGTGGTAGCGGGGGAGCAGTTCTTC
CDR3aa: CASSRGLVVAGEQFF

d_gene: TRBD1
abundance: once
j_gene: TRBJ1-2
v_gene: TRBV10-1
CDR3nt: TGCGCCAGCAGTGAGCGACAGGGGGCGCGCGGCTACACCTTC
CDR3aa: CASSERQGARGYTF

d_gene: TRBD2
abundance: -
j_gene: TRBJ2-1
v_gene: TRBV4-1
CDR3nt: TGCGCCAGCAGGTTTGGAGCGGGGGAATACAATGAGCAGTTCTTC
CDR3aa: CASRFGAGEYNEQFF

d_gene: -
abundance: few
j_gene: TRBJ2-2
v_gene: TRBV5-4
CDR3nt: TGTGCCAGCAGCCCCAACCCGGTCGGGGAGCTGTTTTTT
CDR3aa: CASSPNPVGELFF

d_gene: -
abundance: once
j_gene: TRBJ2-4
v_gene: TRBV6-5
CDR3nt: TGTGCCAGCACTTCAGGGAAAAACATTCAGTACTTC
CDR3aa: CASTSGKNIQYF

d_gene: -
abundance: -
j_gene: TRBJ1-1
v_gene: TRBV5-1
CDR3nt: TGCGCCAGCAGCTTGGTGGGCCTTGAAGCTTTCTTT
CDR3aa: CASSLVGLEAFF

d_gene: TRBD2
abundance: -
j_gene: TRBJ2-1
v_gene: TRBV5-1
CDR3nt: TGCGCCAGCCGGGGGGTTTACTCCTACAATGAGCAGTTCTTC
CDR3aa: CASRGVYSYNEQFF

d_gene: -
abundance: -
j_gene: TRBJ1-6
v_gene: TRBV28
CDR3nt: TGTGCCAGCAGTCCTTATAATTCACCCCTCCACTTT
CDR3aa: CASSPYNSPLHF

d_gene: -
abundance: once
j_gene: TRBJ2-1
v_gene: TRBV7-3
CDR3nt: TGTGCCAGCAGCCCCACAGGGACGGGTGAGCAGTTCTTC
CDR3aa: CASSPTGTGEQFF

d_gene: -
abundance: once
j_gene: TRBJ2-7
v_gene: TRBV12-5
CDR3nt: TGTGCTAGTGGACCCCGGACACCTACCTACGAGCAGTACTTC
CDR3aa: CASGPRTPTYEQYF